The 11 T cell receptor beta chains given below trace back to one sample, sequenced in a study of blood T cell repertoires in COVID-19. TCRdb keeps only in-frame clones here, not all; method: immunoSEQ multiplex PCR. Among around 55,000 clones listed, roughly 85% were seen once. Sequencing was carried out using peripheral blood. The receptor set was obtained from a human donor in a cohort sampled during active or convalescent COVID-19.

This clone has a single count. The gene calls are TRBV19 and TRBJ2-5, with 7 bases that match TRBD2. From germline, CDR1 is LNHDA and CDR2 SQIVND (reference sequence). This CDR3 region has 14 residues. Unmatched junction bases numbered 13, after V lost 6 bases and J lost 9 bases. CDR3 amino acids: CASSRPHRGEAQYF. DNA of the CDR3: TGTGCCAGTAGCCGCCCCCACCGGGGGGAGGCCCAGTACTTC.

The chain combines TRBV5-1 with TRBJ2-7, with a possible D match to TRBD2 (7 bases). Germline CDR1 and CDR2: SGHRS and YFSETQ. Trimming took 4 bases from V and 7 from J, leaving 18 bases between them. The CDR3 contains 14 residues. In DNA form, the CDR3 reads TGCGCCAGCAGCAATCCCTCCGGGGGGCGAGAGCAGTACTTC. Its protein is CASSNPSGGREQYF.

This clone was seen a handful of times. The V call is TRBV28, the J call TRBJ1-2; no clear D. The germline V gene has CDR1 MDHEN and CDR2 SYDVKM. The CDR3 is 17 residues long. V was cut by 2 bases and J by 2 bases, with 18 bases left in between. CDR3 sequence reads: CASSLLLFETGNYGYTF. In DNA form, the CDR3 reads TGTGCCAGCAGTTTACTCCTTTTCGAGACTGGAAACTATGGCTACACCTTC.

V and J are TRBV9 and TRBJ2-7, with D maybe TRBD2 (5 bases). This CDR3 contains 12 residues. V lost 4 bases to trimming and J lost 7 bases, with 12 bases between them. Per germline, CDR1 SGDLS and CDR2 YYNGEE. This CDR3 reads CASSPGLPEQYF. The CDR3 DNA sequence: TGTGCCAGCAGCCCTGGACTTCCGGAGCAGTACTTC.

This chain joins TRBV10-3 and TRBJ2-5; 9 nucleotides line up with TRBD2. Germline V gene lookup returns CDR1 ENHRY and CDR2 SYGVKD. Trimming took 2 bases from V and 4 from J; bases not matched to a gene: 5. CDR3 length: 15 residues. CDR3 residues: CAISEAGTSRETQYF. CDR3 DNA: TGTGCCATCAGTGAGGCAGGGACTAGCAGAGAGACCCAGTACTTC.

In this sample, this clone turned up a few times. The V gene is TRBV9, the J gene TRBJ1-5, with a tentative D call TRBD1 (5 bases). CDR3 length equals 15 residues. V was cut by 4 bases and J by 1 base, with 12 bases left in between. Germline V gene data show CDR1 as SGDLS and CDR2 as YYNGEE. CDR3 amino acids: CASSPLGGSNQPQHF. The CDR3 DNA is TGTGCCAGCAGCCCACTCGGGGGAAGCAATCAGCCCCAGCATTTT.

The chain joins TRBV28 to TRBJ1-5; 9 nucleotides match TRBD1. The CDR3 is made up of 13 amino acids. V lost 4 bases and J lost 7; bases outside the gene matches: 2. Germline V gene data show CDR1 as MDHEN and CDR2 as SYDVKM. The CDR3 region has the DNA TGTGCCAGCAGTTCGACAGGGGGACAGCCCCAGCATTTT. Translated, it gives CASSSTGGQPQHF. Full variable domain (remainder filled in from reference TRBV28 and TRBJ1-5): DVKVTQSSRYLVKRTGEKVFLECVQDMDHENMFWYRQDPGLGLRLIYFSYDVKMKEKGDIPEGYSVSREKKERFSLILESASTNQTSMYLCASSSTGGQPQHFGDGTRLSIL.

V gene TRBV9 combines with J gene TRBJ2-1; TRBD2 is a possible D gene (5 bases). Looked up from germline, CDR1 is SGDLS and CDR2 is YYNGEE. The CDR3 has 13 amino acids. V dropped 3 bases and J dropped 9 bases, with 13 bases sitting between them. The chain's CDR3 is CASSASSGLEQFF. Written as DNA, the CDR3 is TGTGCCAGCAGCGCATCCAGCGGACTTGAGCAGTTCTTC. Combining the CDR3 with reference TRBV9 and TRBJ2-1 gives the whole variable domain DSGVTQTPKHLITATGQRVTLRCSPRSGDLSVYWYQQSLDQGLQFLIQYYNGEERAKGNILERFSAQQFPDLHSELNLSSLELGDSALYFCASSASSGLEQFFGPGTRLTVL.

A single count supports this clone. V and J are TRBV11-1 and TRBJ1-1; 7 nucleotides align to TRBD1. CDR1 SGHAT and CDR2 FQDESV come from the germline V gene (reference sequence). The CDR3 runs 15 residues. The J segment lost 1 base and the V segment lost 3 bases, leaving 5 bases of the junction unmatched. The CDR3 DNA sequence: TGTGCCAGCAGCTTTAGGACAGGCTCGAACACTGAAGCTTTCTTT. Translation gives CASSFRTGSNTEAFF.

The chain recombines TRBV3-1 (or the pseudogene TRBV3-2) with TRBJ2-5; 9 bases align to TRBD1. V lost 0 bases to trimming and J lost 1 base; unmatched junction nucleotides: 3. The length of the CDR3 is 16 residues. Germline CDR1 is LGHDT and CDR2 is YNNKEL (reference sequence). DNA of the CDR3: TGTGCCAGCAGCCAAGAAGCGACAGGGGGCCAAGAGACCCAGTACTTC. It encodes CASSQEATGGQETQYF.

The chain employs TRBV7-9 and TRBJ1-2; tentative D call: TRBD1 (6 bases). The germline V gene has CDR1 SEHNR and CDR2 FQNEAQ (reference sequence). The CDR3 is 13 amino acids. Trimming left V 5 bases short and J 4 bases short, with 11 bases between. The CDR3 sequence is CASSMDSFYGYTF. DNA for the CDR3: TGTGCCAGCAGCATGGACAGCTTCTATGGCTACACCTTC.